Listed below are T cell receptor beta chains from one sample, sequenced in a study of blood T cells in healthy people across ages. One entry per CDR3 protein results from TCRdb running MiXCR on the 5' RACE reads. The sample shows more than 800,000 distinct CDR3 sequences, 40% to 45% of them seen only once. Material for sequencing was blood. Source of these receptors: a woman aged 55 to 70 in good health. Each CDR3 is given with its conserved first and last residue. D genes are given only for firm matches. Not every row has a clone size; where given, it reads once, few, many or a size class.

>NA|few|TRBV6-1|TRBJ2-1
CASSETPDNEQFF
TGTGCCAGCAGTGAGACACCCGACAATGAGCAGTTCTTC
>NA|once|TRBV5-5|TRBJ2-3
CASSLPAADTQYF
TGTGCCAGCAGCCTGCCGGCCGCAGATACGCAGTATTTT
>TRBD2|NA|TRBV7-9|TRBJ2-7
CASSNTSGSPSYEQYF
TGTGCCAGCAGCAATACTAGCGGGAGCCCCTCCTACGAGCAGTACTTC
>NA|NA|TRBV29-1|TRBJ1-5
CSVESRGQPQHF
TGCAGCGTTGAATCGAGGGGTCAGCCCCAGCATTTT
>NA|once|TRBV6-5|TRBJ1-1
CASSSYALNEAFF
TGTGCCAGCAGTTCCTATGCCCTTAATGAAGCTTTCTTT
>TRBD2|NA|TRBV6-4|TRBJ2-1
CASSKQLAGVLNEQFF
TGTGCCAGCAGCAAGCAACTAGCGGGAGTCTTAAATGAGCAGTTCTTC
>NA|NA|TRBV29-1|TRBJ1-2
CSVEKTLYGYTF
TGCAGCGTTGAGAAGACCCTTTATGGCTACACCTTC
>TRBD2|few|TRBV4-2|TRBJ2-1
CASSQDFRAGGSNEQFF
TGTGCCAGCAGCCAAGATTTCCGGGCGGGAGGGAGCAATGAGCAGTTCTTC
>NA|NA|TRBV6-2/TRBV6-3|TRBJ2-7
CASSYLGPDYEQYF
TGTGCCAGCAGTTACTTGGGCCCAGACTACGAGCAGTACTTC
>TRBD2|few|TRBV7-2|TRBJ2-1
CASSLGPPGTRLAGSQNEQFF
TGTGCCAGCAGCTTAGGGCCGCCTGGGACAAGACTAGCGGGGAGCCAAAATGAGCAGTTCTTC
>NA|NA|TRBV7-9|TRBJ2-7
CANSSGRAASYEQYF
TGTGCCAACAGCTCGGGACGAGCGGCCTCCTACGAGCAGTACTTC
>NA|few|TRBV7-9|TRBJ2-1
CASSLALGMNEQFF
TGTGCCAGCAGCTTAGCGCTGGGGATGAATGAGCAGTTCTTC
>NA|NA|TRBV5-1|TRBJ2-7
CASSTLGDNSYAQYF
TGCGCCAGCAGCACCCTGGGGGACAACTCCTACGCGCAGTACTTC
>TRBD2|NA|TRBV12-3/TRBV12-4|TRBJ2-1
CASRPPTSNYEQFF
TGTGCCAGCAGACCCCCGACTAGCAATTATGAGCAGTTCTTC
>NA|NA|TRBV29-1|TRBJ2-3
CSVEDLWGSGTDTQYF
TGCAGCGTTGAAGACCTTTGGGGGTCGGGCACAGATACGCAGTATTTT
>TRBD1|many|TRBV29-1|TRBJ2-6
CSVGTGMGSGANVLTF
TGCAGCGTTGGGACAGGGATGGGCTCTGGGGCCAACGTCCTGACTTTC
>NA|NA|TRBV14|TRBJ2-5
CASSRITGTQYF
TGTGCCAGCAGCCGCATAACCGGGACCCAGTACTTC
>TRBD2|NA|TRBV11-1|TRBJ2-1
CASRSTGGPFAEQFF
TGTGCCAGCAGGTCTACGGGAGGGCCCTTTGCTGAGCAGTTCTTC
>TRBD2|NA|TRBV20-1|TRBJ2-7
CSARGTSGTPYEQYF
TGCAGTGCTAGGGGGACTAGCGGGACCCCCTACGAGCAGTACTTC
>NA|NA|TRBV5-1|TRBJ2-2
CASSSLLTASNTGELFF
TGCGCCAGCAGCTCCCTCTTGACAGCAAGCAACACCGGGGAGCTGTTTTTT
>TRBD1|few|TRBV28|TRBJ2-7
CASSFLPGQGSYEQYF
TGTGCCAGCAGTTTTCTGCCCGGACAGGGTTCCTACGAGCAGTACTTC
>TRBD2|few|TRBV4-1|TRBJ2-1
CASSQEDGLAGRHNEQFF
TGCGCCAGCAGCCAAGAAGACGGACTAGCGGGAAGGCACAATGAGCAGTTCTTC
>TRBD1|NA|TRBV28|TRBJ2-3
CASSSPGTGWQYF
TGTGCCAGCAGCTCCCCCGGGACAGGGTGGCAGTATTTT
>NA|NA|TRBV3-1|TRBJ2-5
CASSHPTGSGEQYF
TGTGCCAGCAGCCACCCGACAGGGTCGGGAGAGCAGTACTTC
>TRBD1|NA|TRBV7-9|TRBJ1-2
CASSWDRMNYGYTF
TGTGCCAGCAGCTGGGACAGGATGAACTATGGCTACACCTTC
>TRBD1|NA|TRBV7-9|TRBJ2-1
CASSASDRGRQSSEQFF
TGTGCCAGCAGCGCCTCAGACAGGGGGCGTCAATCGAGTGAGCAGTTCTTC
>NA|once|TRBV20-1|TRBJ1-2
CSALLQGRRNGYTF
TGCAGTGCTTTGCTTCAGGGTAGACGTAATGGCTACACCTTC
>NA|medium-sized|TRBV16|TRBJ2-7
CASSQSFDEQYF
TGTGCCAGCAGCCAATCGTTTGACGAGCAGTACTTC
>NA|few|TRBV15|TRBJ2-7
CATSRDLKDFGLHEQYF
TGTGCCACCAGCAGAGATCTCAAGGATTTTGGACTCCACGAGCAGTACTTC
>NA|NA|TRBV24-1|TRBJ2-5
CATGDPGDGRRGETQYF
TGTGCCACCGGTGACCCTGGGGACGGGCGCCGCGGTGAGACCCAGTACTTC
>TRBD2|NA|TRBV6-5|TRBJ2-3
CASSYRDYRDTDTQYF
TGTGCCAGCAGTTACAGGGACTATCGGGACACAGATACGCAGTATTTT
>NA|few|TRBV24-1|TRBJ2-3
CATSDSTGTEYRTDTQYF
TGTGCCACCAGTGATTCCACCGGGACGGAATATCGCACAGATACGCAGTATTTT
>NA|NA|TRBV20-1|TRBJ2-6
CSARHWDTSGANVLTF
TGCAGTGCTAGACACTGGGACACCTCTGGGGCCAACGTCCTGACTTTC
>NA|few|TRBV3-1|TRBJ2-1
CASSAFSGDYNEQFF
TGTGCCAGCAGCGCATTTAGCGGTGACTACAATGAGCAGTTCTTC
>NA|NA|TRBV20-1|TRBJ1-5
CSARGVGAVNQPQHF
TGCAGTGCTAGAGGGGTAGGGGCAGTTAATCAGCCCCAGCATTTT
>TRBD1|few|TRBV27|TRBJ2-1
CASSLRDRANEQFF
TGTGCCAGCAGTTTAAGGGACAGGGCGAATGAGCAGTTCTTC
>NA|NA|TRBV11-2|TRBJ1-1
CASSSVWGRNTEAFF
TGTGCCAGCAGCTCTGTCTGGGGTAGGAACACTGAAGCTTTCTTT
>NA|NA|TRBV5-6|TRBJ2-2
CASSWTGLRGRNTGELFF
TGTGCCAGCAGCTGGACAGGGTTGCGGGGGCGTAACACCGGGGAGCTGTTTTTT
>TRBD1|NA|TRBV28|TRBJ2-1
CASRTGTGEDEQFF
TGTGCCAGCAGAACCGGGACAGGGGAGGATGAGCAGTTCTTC
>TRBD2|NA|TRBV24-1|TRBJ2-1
CATSDFSLAGYNEQFF
TGTGCCACCAGTGATTTCTCACTAGCGGGATACAATGAGCAGTTCTTC
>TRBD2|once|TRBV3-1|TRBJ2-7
CASSRAGAIEQYF
TGTGCCAGCAGCCGGGCGGGAGCCATCGAGCAGTACTTC
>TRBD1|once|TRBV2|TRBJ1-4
CASSGQGAEKLFF
TGTGCCAGCAGCGGACAGGGAGCGGAAAAACTGTTTTTT
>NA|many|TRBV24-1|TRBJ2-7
CATSDTDGYEQYF
TGTGCCACCAGTGATACTGACGGATACGAGCAGTACTTC
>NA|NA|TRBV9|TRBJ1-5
CASSPYLSNQPQHF
TGTGCCAGCAGCCCTTACCTTAGCAATCAGCCCCAGCATTTT
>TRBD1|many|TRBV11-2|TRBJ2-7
CASSFDRGLEQYF
TGTGCCAGCAGCTTCGACAGGGGGCTTGAGCAGTACTTC
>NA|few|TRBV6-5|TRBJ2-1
CASHYSRSSYNEQFF
TGTGCCAGCCACTATTCTAGGTCCTCCTACAATGAGCAGTTCTTC
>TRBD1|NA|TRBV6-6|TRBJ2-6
CASSLDRPGGANVLTF
TGTGCCAGCAGCTTGGACAGGCCGGGTGGGGCCAACGTCCTGACTTTC
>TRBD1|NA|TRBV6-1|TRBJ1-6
CASTQTSGQGANNSPLHF
TGTGCCAGCACACAAACCTCCGGACAGGGTGCAAATAATTCACCCCTCCACTTT
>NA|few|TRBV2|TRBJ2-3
CASRERASTDTQYF
TGTGCCAGCAGGGAGCGGGCGAGCACAGATACGCAGTATTTT
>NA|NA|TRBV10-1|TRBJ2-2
CASSEFPNTGELFF
TGCGCCAGCAGTGAGTTTCCCAACACCGGGGAGCTGTTTTTT
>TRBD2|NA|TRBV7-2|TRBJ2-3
CASSLWGGGHQGQYF
TGTGCCAGCAGCCTCTGGGGCGGGGGGCACCAGGGGCAGTATTTT
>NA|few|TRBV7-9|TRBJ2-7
CASSSSRSDTAYEQYF
TGTGCCAGCAGCTCCTCTCGATCGGACACAGCCTACGAGCAGTACTTC
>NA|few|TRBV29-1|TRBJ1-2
CSVEDFAGYTF
TGCAGCGTTGAAGACTTTGCTGGCTACACCTTC
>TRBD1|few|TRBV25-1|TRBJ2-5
CASSPIQGWAVQETQYF
TGTGCCAGCAGTCCCATACAGGGGTGGGCAGTTCAAGAGACCCAGTACTTC
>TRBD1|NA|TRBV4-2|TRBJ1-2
CASSQGGQGINYGYTF
TGTGCCAGCAGCCAAGGGGGACAGGGGATCAACTATGGCTACACCTTC